A single sample gave rise to the 27 T cell receptor beta chains below, sequenced in a study of tumor and adjacent non-tumor tissue in lung cancer (dated by TCRdb to 2016 to 2019). RNA was extracted from bulk unsorted tissue and checked for quality with a NanoDrop ND-1000 and an Agilent 2100. Preparation of the library involved multiplex PCR. The instrument was an Illumina HiSeq 2500. TCRbeta libraries were built by three rounds of nested PCR using primers (Table S4), following protocols modified from ARM-PCR. The public reads were reanalyzed by TCRdb: fastp trimming at Q25, MiXCR alignment, in-frame beta chains only. Rows matching on CDR3 protein sequence are summarized as one entry with the most common DNA and genes. A total of roughly 200,000 distinct CDR3 sequences appear in this sample, 60% to 85% of them only once. Of the sample, approximately 25% is held by the ten largest clones. The sequenced sample was lung tumor tissue. The receptors were sampled from a man between 60 and 75 years old with non-small cell lung cancer.

The V and J genes are TRBV4-2 and TRBJ2-3; TRBD2 agrees at 11 bases. This CDR3 is 17 amino acids long. Germline V gene lookup returns CDR1 LGHNA and CDR2 YNFKEQ. V lost 2 bases, J lost 3 bases, and 7 bases stayed unmatched. The CDR3 nucleotides read TGTGCCAGCAGCCAAAGTGGTAGCGGGGGGGGGACAGATACGCAGTATTTT. This gives the protein CASSQSGSGGGTDTQYF.

This clonotype was seen a handful of times. Relative to the germline gene, one junction end is altered; a read error may explain this. This chain uses TRBV29-1 with TRBJ1-2; no clear D gene. Germline CDR1 reads SQVTM; CDR2 reads ANQGSEA. The CDR3 runs to 12 residues. DNA for the CDR3: TGCAGTGTTGGAGTGGGCGCGAAAGGCTACACCTTC. Protein product: CSVGVGAKGYTF.

Turning to this clonotype: Relative to the germline gene, one junction end is altered; a read error may explain this. This chain links TRBV6-1 with TRBJ2-1; TRBD1 matches 7 bases. Germline V gives CDR1 MNHNS, CDR2 SASEGT. The CDR3 is made up of 16 amino acids. The CDR3 nucleotides are TGTGCCAGCAGCCACCAGGTAGGGACAGTGTACAGTGAGCAGTTCTTC. It translates to CASSHQVGTVYSEQFF.

The rearrangement joins TRBV18 to TRBJ2-5, with 8 bases aligning to TRBD1. Germline CDR1 is KGHSH and CDR2 is LQKENI. V was clipped by 3 bases and J by 8 bases; unmatched bases: 8. The CDR3 runs to 14 residues. Written as DNA, the CDR3 is TGTGCCAGCTCACCGGACAGGGTGGGCTTAACCCAGTACTTC. Its translation is CASSPDRVGLTQYF.

In regard to this clonotype: Its ends do not fully match the called genes, so a read error is possible. The V call is TRBV11-3, the J call TRBJ2-2; D unresolved. Germline V gene data show CDR1 as SGHNT and CDR2 as YENEEA. The length of the CDR3 is 15 residues. CDR3 amino acids: CASSLSQSGPRELFF. The CDR3 DNA is TGTGCCAGTAGCTTAAGTCAATCGGGCCCCAGGGAGCTGTTTTTT. The variable domain in full, with the rest retrieved from reference TRBV11-3 and TRBJ2-2, is EAGVVQSPRYKIIEKKQPVAFWCNPISGHNTLYWYLQNLGQGPELLIRYENEEAVDDSQLPKDRFSAERLKGVDSTLKIQPAELGDSAVYLCASSLSQSGPRELFFGEGSRLTVL.

To note about this clonotype: A read error may produce the germline difference seen at one junction end. The genes are TRBV4-3 and TRBJ2-5; D is undetermined. The CDR3 spans 15 residues. Germline V gene lookup returns CDR1 LGHNA and CDR2 YSLEER. In DNA form, the CDR3 reads TGCACCAGCAACCAAGGGCCGGGTCCCCAAGAGACCCAGTACTTC. Translation: CTSNQGPGPQETQYF.

Of note for this clonotype: This sequence may be a read error, since a much larger clone differs from it by one base. The chain joins TRBV7-8 to TRBJ2-2; D tentatively fits TRBD1 or TRBD2 (6 bases each). The CDR3 length is 15 residues. Germline V gene lookup returns CDR1 SGHVS and CDR2 FQNEAQ. CDR3 DNA sequence: TGTGCCAGCAGCTTAGGGGGGGCCAACACCGGGAAGCTGTTTTTT. It yields the protein CASSLGGANTGKLFF.

With respect to this clonotype: A much larger clone is a single base away; this may be a read error. This chain links TRBV11-3 with TRBJ2-7, with D possibly being TRBD1 or TRBD2 (5 bases each). CDR1 is SGHNT, CDR2 YENEEA, per germline. The CDR3 is 17 amino acids. Between the trimmed V and J ends, which lost 0 bases and 2 bases, there was a span of 17 bases. This chain's CDR3 is CASSLDGGFSETYEQYF. As DNA, the CDR3 is TGTGCCAGCAGCTTAGATGGGGGATTTTCCGAAACCTACGAGCAGTACTTC.

With regard to this clonotype: The CDR3 carries no conserved terminal phenylalanine or tryptophan, so it likely arises from a read error. The chain recombines TRBV11-3 with TRBJ2-3; TRBD1 matches 7 bases. Germline values: CDR1 SGHNT, CDR2 YENEEA. V shed 4 bases, J shed 2 bases, and the junction held 9 bases outside the gene matches. This CDR3 is built from 16 residues. In DNA form, the CDR3 reads TGTGCCAGCAGCTCCCGGGACAGTGGATTCACAGATACGCAGTATATT. It translates to CASSSRDSGFTDTQYI.

At least ten counts were recorded for this clonotype. The rearrangement uses TRBV5-6 and TRBJ1-3, with D possibly matching TRBD1 (6 bases). Germline V lookup: CDR1 SGHDT, CDR2 YYEEEE. Trimming pared 5 bases from V and 6 bases from J, leaving 9 bases between. The length of the CDR3 is 12 residues. CDR3 bases: TGTGCCAGCAGTCGGACAGCAAACACCATATATTTT. The encoded protein is CASSRTANTIYF.

This clonotype was counted a single time. This may stem from a read error, because a much larger clone lies one nucleotide away. The gene calls are TRBV12-3 or TRBV12-4 and TRBJ1-2; D not certain. CDR3 size: 13 residues. The V end lost 10 bases, the J end lost 4 bases, and 16 bases lay between the germline ends. CDR3 nucleotide sequence: TGTGCCAACACCCCAGGACGTTCCTATGGCTACACCTTC. Encoded protein: CANTPGRSYGYTF.

V is TRBV7-9 and J is TRBJ2-1; D remains ambiguous. Trimming stripped 8 bases from V and 15 bases from J, with 20 bases between. Germline CDR1 SEHNR, CDR2 FQNEAQ (reference sequence). This CDR3 has 12 residues. The CDR3 spells CASSASPARRFF. As DNA, the CDR3 is TGTGCCAGCTCAGCGTCCCCTGCCAGGAGGTTCTTC.

As for this clonotype: Since the CDR3 does not end with the conserved phenylalanine or tryptophan, this likely comes from a read error. The chain has TRBV7-8 and TRBJ2-5; D remains ambiguous. The V gene lost 4 bases and the J gene lost 3 bases, with 12 bases spanning the gap. CDR3 length: 14 amino acids. The germline V gene encodes CDR1 SGHVS and CDR2 FQNEAQ. The chain's CDR3 is CASSYPDPEETQYL. The DNA of the CDR3 is TGTGCCAGCAGCTACCCGGACCCTGAAGAGACCCAGTACTTA.

As to this clonotype: This may be a read error: a much more frequent sequence differs by one nucleotide. Here the CDR3 omits its conserved ending phenylalanine or tryptophan, so a read error is the likely source. This sequence joins TRBV10-1 and TRBJ2-1, with 8 bases identical to TRBD1. The CDR3 contains 13 residues. After removal of 8 bases from V and 7 bases from J, the junction contained 7 bases not matched to a gene. Looked up from germline, CDR1 is WNHNN and CDR2 is SYGVQD (reference sequence). The CDR3 DNA sequence: TGCGCCAGCGGGACAGGTGATTGGAATGAGCAGTTCTTA. Protein sequence: CASGTGDWNEQFL.

The rearrangement uses TRBV6-4 and TRBJ1-5; D is possibly TRBD1 (5 bases). There are 14 residues in the CDR3. The germline V and J ends were trimmed by 6 bases and 7 bases, with 16 bases remaining between them. Germline values: CDR1 MRHNA, CDR2 SNTAGT. The CDR3 spells CASREGPFSQPQHF. The DNA for the CDR3 is TGTGCCAGCAGAGAGGGACCTTTTAGCCAGCCCCAGCATTTT.

About this clonotype itself: One junction end disagrees with the germline gene, perhaps due to a read error. The chain uses TRBV11-3 and TRBJ1-6, with D hard to call. The CDR3 contains 18 residues. CDR1 and CDR2 from the germline V gene are SGHNT and YENEEA. The CDR3 nucleotides are TGTGCCAGCAGCTTAGGGCAGCATGCCGCCGGCGTTAATTCACCCTTCCACTTT. Its translation: CASSLGQHAAGVNSPFHF.

This chain uses TRBV6-5 with TRBJ2-7, with D possibly being TRBD2 (5 bases). The CDR3 length is 15 residues. V was trimmed by 8 bases and J by 6 bases, leaving 23 bases between them. The germline CDR1 and CDR2 sequences are MNHEY and SVGAGI. CDR3 coding DNA: TGTGCCAGCGGCAATGGGAGAGTCACTCACTTCGAGCAGTACTTC. Translated: CASGNGRVTHFEQYF.

This CDR3 reads CASTQGVHTDTQYF. As DNA, the CDR3 is TGTGCCAGCACTCAGGGAGTGCACACAGATACGCAGTATTTT. V usage is TRBV6-2 or TRBV6-3 and J usage is TRBJ2-3; possibly TRBD1 or TRBD2 for D (5 bases each). This CDR3 spans 14 amino acids. CDR1 is MNHEY and CDR2 is SVGEGT in the germline V gene. Trimming shortened V by 7 bases and J by 2 bases, and 13 bases separated the two germline ends.

A remark on this clonotype: The CDR3 ends on some other residue instead of the conserved phenylalanine or tryptophan, so this is likely a read error. This rearrangement joins TRBV12-5 to TRBJ1-1; TRBD1 matches 8 bases. Per the germline V gene, CDR1 is LGHNT and CDR2 is FRNRAP. V shed 6 bases, J shed 3 bases, and the junction held 9 bases outside the gene matches. The CDR3 is 15 amino acids. Written as DNA, the CDR3 is TGTGCTAGTGGCACACCACAGGGGGGGTACACTGAAGCTTTCTAT. Translating it yields CASGTPQGGYTEAFY.

With respect to this clonotype: This may come from a read error, since a much larger clone is one base off. This chain joins TRBV4-3 and TRBJ2-3; no clear D. The CDR3 is made up of 16 amino acids. Germline CDR1 reads LGHNA; CDR2 reads YSLEER. V lost 4 bases and J lost 4, with 18 bases in between. CDR3 loop: CASSLLTISASDTQYF. In DNA form, the CDR3 reads TGCGCCAGCAGCCTCCTTACGATTAGTGCCTCAGATACGCAGTATTTT.

A word on this clonotype: The junction does not match germline at one end; this may be a read error. The chain combines TRBV11-3 with TRBJ2-1; D is unclear. The CDR3 loop spans 13 amino acids. In germline, CDR1 is SGHNT, CDR2 YENEEA. In DNA form, the CDR3 reads TGTGCCAGCACCCGGAGTTCCTACAATGATCAGTTCTTC. It codes for CASTRSSYNDQFF. The variable domain in full, with the rest retrieved from reference TRBV11-3 and TRBJ2-1, is EAGVVQSPRYKIIEKKQPVAFWCNPISGHNTLYWYLQNLGQGPELLIRYENEEAVDDSQLPKDRFSAERLKGVDSTLKIQPAELGDSAVYLCASTRSSYNDQFFGPGTRLTVL.

Remarks on this clonotype: The germline gene is not matched at one end of the junction; a read error may be the cause. The chain has TRBV20-1 and TRBJ2-3; possibly TRBD1 for D (6 bases). This CDR3 is built from 14 residues. The germline V gene encodes CDR1 DFQATT and CDR2 SNEGSKA (reference sequence). The CDR3 sequence is CSAEAQGGTDTQYF. The CDR3 DNA reads TGCAGTGCTGAGGCACAGGGTGGCACAGATACGCAATATTTT.

Concerning this clonotype itself: The conserved closing phenylalanine or tryptophan is absent in this CDR3, likely reflecting a read error. No DNA is shown, since the ends of the CDR3 on it are uncertain; the CDR3 is the one TCRdb lists. The rearrangement links TRBV28 to TRBJ2-3. The CDR3 comprises 14 residues, both ends counted. The germline CDR1 and CDR2 sequences are MDHEN and SYDVKM. This chain's CDR3 is CASCSGAGTDTHYS.

The genes are TRBV11-3 and TRBJ1-1; D gene unclear. The length of the CDR3 is 18 residues. Germline lookup yields CDR1 SGHNT and CDR2 YENEEA. Trimming pared 2 bases from V and 1 base from J, leaving 20 bases between. CDR3 coding DNA: TGTGCCAGCAGCTTAACGGCGAATCCGTATGGTCGGAACACTGAAGCTTTCTTT. Its protein product is CASSLTANPYGRNTEAFF.

This clonotype was seen at least ten times. The chain recombines TRBV20-1 with TRBJ2-7, with 7 bases aligning to TRBD2. Germline V CDR1 and CDR2: DFQATT, SNEGSKA (reference sequence). V lost 4 bases to trimming and J lost 2 bases; unmatched junction nucleotides: 2. CDR3 length: 12 amino acids. This CDR3 reads CSAKAGTYEQYF. The CDR3 DNA is TGCAGTGCTAAAGCGGGAACCTACGAGCAGTACTTC.

This clonotype occurred many times. The V call is TRBV12-3 or TRBV12-4, the J call TRBJ1-5, with D maybe TRBD1 (5 bases). With 4 bases removed from V and 4 bases from J, the gap between germline ends came to 8 bases. This CDR3 spans 13 amino acids. This CDR3 reads CASSSGWNQPQHF. For the CDR3, the DNA is TGTGCCAGCAGTTCAGGGTGGAATCAGCCCCAGCATTTT.

V usage is TRBV11-1 and J usage is TRBJ2-5; 9 nucleotides line up with TRBD1. Germline V lookup: CDR1 SGHAT, CDR2 FQDESV (reference sequence). This CDR3 contains 15 residues. The V and J ends lost 5 bases and 14 bases, in that order; junction bases with no gene match: 18. CDR3 bases: TGTGCCAGCAGCCCCGTCGACAGGGGGAAAGAGACTCAATACTTC. Protein: CASSPVDRGKETQYF.